This entry features one T cell receptor (beta chain) sequence. This entry comes from a study of blood T cell repertoires in COVID-19. Original analysis: Estimated nucleated cell counts came from reference gene primer amplification. TCRdb keeps only in-frame clones here, not all; method: immunoSEQ multiplex PCR. D and trimming were read from the DNA, whereas the V and J calls and clone size are those reported in that table. The sample has about 320,000 clones, under 90% seen once. The cohort comprised adults aged about 18 to 100 years residing in approximately 22 US areas. Which cohort a participant joined came from the clinical history participants gave. Cohort 3 donors were reported recovered after two negative PCRs, clearance, or symptom resolution. CDR1 and CDR2 (germline): LNHNV, YYDKDF (reference sequence). The CDR3 spans 13 residues. Trimming cost V 6 bases and J 0 bases, with 9 bases left between them.

The V call is TRBV15, the J call TRBJ2-7; D might be TRBD1 (5 bases). The sequencing sample was made of PBMCs or T cells enriched from blood (not recorded which). The TCR sequence derives from a woman in her late teens or twenties who had recovered from COVID-19. The CDR3 spells CATRGASSYEQYF. The CDR3 DNA reads TGTGCCACCAGAGGGGCTAGCTCCTACGAGCAGTACTTC. The variable domain in full, with the rest retrieved from reference TRBV15 and TRBJ2-7, is DAMVIQNPRYQVTQFGKPVTLSCSQTLNHNVMYWYQQKSSQAPKLLFHYYDKDFNNEADTPDNFQSRRPNTSFCFLDIRSPGLGDTAMYLCATRGASSYEQYFGPGTRLTVT.